What follows describes a single T cell receptor (beta chain). The sample comes from a study of blood T cell repertoires in COVID-19. Study overall: The United States, Italy and Spain were the sources of the acute and convalescent COVID-19 samples. PBMCs, B-cell-depleted T cells, or T cells provided the cDNA or gDNA that made up the material.

In the authors' methods: Scientists estimated how many nucleated cells there were by amplifying reference gene primers. Measured with immunoSEQ multiplex PCR; TCRdb has only the in-frame clones, and not every one. The V and J calls and clone size were taken over from that table, and D and trimming were inferred from the DNA. Of over 300,000 clones in the sample, approximately 85% were seen once. The germline CDR1 and CDR2 sequences are SGHRS and YFSETQ. After removal of 7 bases from V and 4 bases from J, the junction contained 10 bases not matched to a gene. The length of the CDR3 is 15 residues. The chain combines TRBV5-1 with TRBJ2-2; 7 nucleotides line up with TRBD2. The sequenced material came from peripheral blood. The sequence was collected from a human donor in a cohort sampled during active COVID-19. CDR3 sequence: CASQFLGGITGELFF. The CDR3 DNA reads TGCGCCAGCCAATTTCTCGGGGGGATCACCGGGGAGCTGTTTTTT.